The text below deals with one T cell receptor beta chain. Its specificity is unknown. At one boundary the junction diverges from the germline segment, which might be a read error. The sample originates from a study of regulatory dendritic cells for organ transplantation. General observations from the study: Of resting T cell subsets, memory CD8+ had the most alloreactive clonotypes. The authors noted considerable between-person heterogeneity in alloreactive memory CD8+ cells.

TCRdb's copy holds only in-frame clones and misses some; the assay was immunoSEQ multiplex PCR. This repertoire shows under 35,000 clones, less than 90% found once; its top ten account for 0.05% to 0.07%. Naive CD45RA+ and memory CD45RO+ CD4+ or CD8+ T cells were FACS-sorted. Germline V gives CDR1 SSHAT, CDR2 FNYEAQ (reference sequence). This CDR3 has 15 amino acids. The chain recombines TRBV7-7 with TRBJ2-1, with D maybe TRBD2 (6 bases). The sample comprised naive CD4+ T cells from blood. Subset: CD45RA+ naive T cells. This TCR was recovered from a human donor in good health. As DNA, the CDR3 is TGTGCTAGCAGCTTAGCGTCGACCCCTGGGCGGGATCTGTTCTTC. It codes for CASSLASTPGRDLFF.